The 15 T cell receptor beta chains below come from one sample, sequenced in a study of control samples from healthy donors and cancer patients. Sequencing used immunoSEQ multiplex PCR; TCRdb keeps in-frame clones, though not all of them. The repertoire holds approximately 89,000 clones, with around nine tenths as singletons. The sequencing sample was made of blood. The source of these receptors is a man aged 25-45 years in good health.

V usage is TRBV2 and J usage is TRBJ1-4; TRBD1 matches 7 bases. The CDR3 has 13 residues. The J segment lost 7 bases and the V segment lost 7 bases, leaving 6 bases of the junction unmatched. The germline gives CDR1 SNHLY, CDR2 FYNNEI. DNA for the CDR3: TGTGCCAGCATAAGAGGGGGCGGTGAAAAACTGTTTTTT. This sequence encodes CASIRGGGEKLFF.

V and J are TRBV5-5 and TRBJ1-5, with D uncertain. V was cut by 1 base and J by 5 bases, with 7 bases left in between. The CDR3 extends over 13 amino acids. Germline V lookup: CDR1 SGHKS, CDR2 YYEKEE (reference sequence). The CDR3 DNA is TGTGCCAGCAGCTTGAACAGTTATCAGCCCCAGCATTTT. This gives the protein CASSLNSYQPQHF.

The chain uses TRBV7-9 and TRBJ1-4; D remains ambiguous. Trimming left V 2 bases short and J 4 bases short, with 11 bases between. The CDR3 totals 15 residues. Looked up from germline, CDR1 is SEHNR and CDR2 is FQNEAQ (reference sequence). The DNA for the CDR3 is TGTGCCAGCAGCTTAACGGCTAGGGATAATGAAAAACTGTTTTTT. This codes for CASSLTARDNEKLFF.

The chain's CDR3 is CASSFSSGRTGELFF. The CDR3 DNA reads as TGCGCCAGCAGCTTTTCTTCAGGTCGGACCGGGGAGCTGTTTTTT. This sequence joins TRBV5-1 and TRBJ2-2; D gene uncertain. Germline V gene lookup returns CDR1 SGHRS and CDR2 YFSETQ. Trimming removed 2 bases from V and 5 bases from J, with 13 bases in between. CDR3 length: 15 residues.

The chain uses TRBV2 and TRBJ1-1; 7 bases are a match to TRBD1. The J segment lost 4 bases and the V segment lost 9 bases, leaving 5 bases of the junction unmatched. Germline V gene lookup returns CDR1 SNHLY and CDR2 FYNNEI. The CDR3 totals 12 residues. CDR3 sequence: CARGQWATEAFF. CDR3 nucleotides: TGTGCCAGGGGACAGTGGGCCACTGAAGCTTTCTTT.

This chain uses TRBV15 with TRBJ2-2; no firm D call. Germline CDR1 is LNHNV and CDR2 is YYDKDF (reference sequence). Trimming removed 8 bases at V and 5 bases at J, with 12 bases between. CDR3 length: 13 residues. This CDR3 is CATAPWGTGELFF. The CDR3 nucleotides read TGTGCCACCGCCCCCTGGGGAACCGGGGAGCTGTTTTTT.

This clone was counted only a few times. The chain recombines TRBV11-2 with TRBJ2-3, with D tentatively TRBD1 (8 bases). CDR1 SGHAT and CDR2 FQNNGV come from the germline V gene. The CDR3 consists of 18 residues. V was shortened by 1 base and J by 5 bases, with 22 bases between the two germline ends. The CDR3 region has the DNA TGTGCCAGCAGCTTAGCTTATTGGAGACAGGGGAGGGGAGATACGCAGTATTTT. It encodes CASSLAYWRQGRGDTQYF.

V is TRBV14 and J is TRBJ1-1; the D gene is possibly TRBD1 (5 bases). The CDR3 has 16 amino acids. V lost 4 bases, J lost 0 bases, and 15 bases lay in between. Germline loops: CDR1 SGHDN, CDR2 FVKESK. The CDR3 here is CASSRGAGMMNTEAFF. In nucleotides, the CDR3 is TGTGCCAGCAGCCGAGGGGCAGGGATGATGAACACTGAAGCTTTCTTT.

This chain joins TRBV19 and TRBJ1-2; no definite D call. CDR3 length equals 15 residues. V was clipped by 4 bases and J by 4 bases, with 16 bases between them. Per germline, CDR1 LNHDA and CDR2 SQIVND (reference sequence). CDR3 bases: TGTGCCAGTAGTACACCCGGGGTAGGACCCTATGGCTACACCTTC. Protein sequence: CASSTPGVGPYGYTF.

This chain joins TRBV7-3 and TRBJ2-7; D is tentatively TRBD1 or TRBD2 (5 bases each). CDR1 SGHTA and CDR2 FQGTGA come from the germline V gene. The CDR3 runs to 14 residues. V was shortened by 1 base and J by 7 bases, with 14 bases between the two germline ends. CDR3 region: CASSLMGPSTEQYF. CDR3 bases: TGTGCCAGCAGCTTAATGGGACCAAGTACGGAGCAGTACTTC.

This clone was counted only a few times. The chain employs TRBV20-1 and TRBJ2-2; perhaps TRBD1 as D (6 bases). Germline assignment: CDR1 DFQATT and CDR2 SNEGSKA (reference sequence). The CDR3 length is 14 residues. The V and J ends lost 3 bases and 5 bases respectively, with 13 bases between them. Written as DNA, the CDR3 is TGCAGTGCTAGTCCCGGGACATGGACCGGGGAGCTGTTTTTT. It yields the protein CSASPGTWTGELFF.

The CDR3 loop reads CASSPTGGGNIQYF. The CDR3 DNA sequence: TGTGCCAGCAGCCCGACAGGCGGGGGGAACATTCAGTACTTC. The rearrangement joins TRBV9 to TRBJ2-4; 8 bases are shared with TRBD2. CDR1 and CDR2 from the germline V gene are SGDLS and YYNGEE. This CDR3 has 14 amino acids. Losses at the gene ends were 4 bases for V and 7 bases for J; bases not matched to a gene: 7.

The gene calls are TRBV7-8 and TRBJ2-5; TRBD2 agrees at 8 bases. J gave up 3 bases and V 4 bases, and 7 bases lay outside the gene matches. The CDR3 covers 15 residues. In germline, CDR1 is SGHVS, CDR2 FQNEAQ. CDR3 DNA: TGTGCCAGCAGCTCGCTAGCGGGCTGGGAAGAGACCCAGTACTTC. Translating it yields CASSSLAGWEETQYF.

The gene calls are TRBV12-3 or TRBV12-4 and TRBJ1-3; D not resolved. The germline V and J ends were trimmed by 3 bases and 8 bases, with 5 bases remaining between them. This CDR3 has 11 amino acids. CDR3 bases: TGTGCCAGCAGTTTGAGACACACCATATATTTT. Its translation is CASSLRHTIYF.

This chain connects TRBV4-2 to TRBJ1-2; D perhaps matches TRBD1 (5 bases). Germline assignment: CDR1 LGHNA and CDR2 YNFKEQ. V lost 1 base to trimming and J lost 0 bases, with 12 bases between them. The CDR3 has 16 amino acids. The CDR3 region has the DNA TGTGCCAGCAGCCAAGCCGGGACGGCAGCTAACTATGGCTACACCTTC. This encodes CASSQAGTAANYGYTF.